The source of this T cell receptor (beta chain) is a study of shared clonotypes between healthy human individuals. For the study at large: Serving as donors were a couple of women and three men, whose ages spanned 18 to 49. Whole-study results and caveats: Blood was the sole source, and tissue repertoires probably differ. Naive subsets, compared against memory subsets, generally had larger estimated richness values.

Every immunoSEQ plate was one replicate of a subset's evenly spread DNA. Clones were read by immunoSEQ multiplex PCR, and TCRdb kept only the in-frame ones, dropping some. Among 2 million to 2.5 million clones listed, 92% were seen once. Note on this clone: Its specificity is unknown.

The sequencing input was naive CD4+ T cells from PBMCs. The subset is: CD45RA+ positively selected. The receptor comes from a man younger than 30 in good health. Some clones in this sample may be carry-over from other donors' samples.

The DNA for the CDR3 is TGTGCCAGCAGCACCCGACAGGGATCTGGAAACACCATATATTTT. Encoded protein: CASSTRQGSGNTIYF. The chain couples TRBV9 to TRBJ1-3; 7 bases line up with TRBD1. Germline V CDR1 and CDR2: SGDLS, YYNGEE. The CDR3 is 15 residues long. Germline trimming cut 4 bases from V and 1 base from J; bases unmatched to any gene: 5.